This T cell receptor beta chain was recorded in a study of blood T cell repertoires in COVID-19. Study at large: Whether acute or convalescent, the COVID-19 samples came from the United States, Italy and Spain.

In the study's own analysis: It was from reference gene primer amplification that nucleated cell counts were estimated. Repertoires were generated with immunoSEQ multiplex PCR, while TCRdb's copy carries only in-frame clones and drops some. Clonal size and the V and J genes are those of that table, whereas D and trimming came from the DNA. The data contain about 200,000 clones, approximately 81% of them singletons. The study drew participants aged about 18 to 95 years from about two dozen US areas. V gave up 6 bases and J gave up 3 bases, with 14 bases separating them. CDR1 MDHEN and CDR2 SYDVKM come from the germline V gene. This CDR3 region has 14 residues.

What was sequenced was PBMCs or T cells enriched from blood (not recorded which). The TCR sequence derives from a woman aged 45-59 years with acute COVID-19. This rearrangement joins TRBV28 to TRBJ1-2; D is possibly TRBD1 (6 bases). CDR3 sequence: CASSEGRGDYGYTF. CDR3 coding DNA: TGTGCCAGCAGCGAAGGCAGGGGTGACTATGGCTACACCTTC.